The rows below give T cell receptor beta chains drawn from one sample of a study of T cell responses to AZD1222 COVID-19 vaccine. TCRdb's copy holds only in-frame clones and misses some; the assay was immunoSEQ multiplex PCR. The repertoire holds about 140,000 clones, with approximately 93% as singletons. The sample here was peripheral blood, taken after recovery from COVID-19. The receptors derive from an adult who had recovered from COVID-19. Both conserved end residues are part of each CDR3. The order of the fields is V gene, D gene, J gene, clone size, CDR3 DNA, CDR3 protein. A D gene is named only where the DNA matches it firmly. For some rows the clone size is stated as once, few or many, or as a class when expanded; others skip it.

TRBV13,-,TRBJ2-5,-,TGTGCCAGCGCCGAGGGGGGCGTGCAAGAGACCCAGTACTTC,CASAEGGVQETQYF
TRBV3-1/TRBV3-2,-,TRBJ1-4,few,TGTGCCAGCGGGGGATACGAAAAACTGTTTTTT,CASGGYEKLFF
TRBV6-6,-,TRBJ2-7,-,TGTGCCAGCAGTTACCCGGGACATTCCTACGAGCAGTACTTC,CASSYPGHSYEQYF
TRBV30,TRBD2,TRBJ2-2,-,TGTGCCTGGAGTGATCCTCTTAGCGGGAGAATCACCGGGGAGCTGTTTTTT,CAWSDPLSGRITGELFF
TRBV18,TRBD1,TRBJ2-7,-,TGTGCCAGCTCACCAAGTGCAGGGGGTTTACCCGAGCAGTACTTC,CASSPSAGGLPEQYF
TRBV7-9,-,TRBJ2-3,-,TGTGCCAGCAGTGCCCCGGCCCCCAGCACAGATACGCAGTATTTT,CASSAPAPSTDTQYF
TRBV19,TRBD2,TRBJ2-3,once,TGTGCCAGTAGTGTGACTAGCGGTTACACAGATACGCAGTATTTT,CASSVTSGYTDTQYF
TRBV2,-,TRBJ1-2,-,TGTGCCAGCAGTCTGATTAGCGACTACACCTTC,CASSLISDYTF
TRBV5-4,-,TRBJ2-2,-,TGTGCCAGCGGGCCGTCGCAGAACACCGGGGAGCTGTTTTTT,CASGPSQNTGELFF
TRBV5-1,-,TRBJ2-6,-,TGCGCCAGCAGGGATGGGGCCAACGTCCTGACTTTC,CASRDGANVLTF
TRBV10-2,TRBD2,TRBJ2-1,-,TGCGCCAGCAGTGAAGATGGGACTAGCGGGACCTACAATGAGCAGTTCTTC,CASSEDGTSGTYNEQFF
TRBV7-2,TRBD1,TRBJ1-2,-,TGTGCCAGCAGCTGGGGACAGGGTGGGGTTGGTGGCTACACCTTC,CASSWGQGGVGGYTF
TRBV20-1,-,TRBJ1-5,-,TGCAGTGCTATTGAACAGGTTAACAATCAGCCCCAGCATTTT,CSAIEQVNNQPQHF
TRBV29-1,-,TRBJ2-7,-,TGCAGCGTTGGCCCCCAGGGGTACGAGCAGTACTTC,CSVGPQGYEQYF
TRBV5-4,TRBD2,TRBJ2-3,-,TGTGCCAGCCGGAGCGGGAGAGCAACCAGCACAGATACGCAGTATTTT,CASRSGRATSTDTQYF
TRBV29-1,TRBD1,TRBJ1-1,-,TGCAGCGTCACCGGGACAGGGGTAGGTACTGAAGCTTTCTTT,CSVTGTGVGTEAFF
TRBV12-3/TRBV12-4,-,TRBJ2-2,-,TGTGCCAGCACCGATGAAACCGGGGAGCTGTTTTTT,CASTDETGELFF
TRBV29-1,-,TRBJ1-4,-,TGCAGCGTTGTAGACAGGCTCAATGAAAAACTGTTTTTT,CSVVDRLNEKLFF
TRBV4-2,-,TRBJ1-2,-,TGTGCCAGCAGCCAAGACGGGCAGGGCGGACGTGGCTACACCTTC,CASSQDGQGGRGYTF
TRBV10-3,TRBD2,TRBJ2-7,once,TGTGCCACCCTGACTAGCGGGAGTTACGAGCAGTACTTC,CATLTSGSYEQYF
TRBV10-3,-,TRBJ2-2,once,TGTGCCATCAGAGACAGAGCGGGCACCGGGGAGCTGTTTTTT,CAIRDRAGTGELFF
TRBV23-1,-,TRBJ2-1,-,TGCGCCAGCAGCACTTCCTCGGTGAATGAGCAGTTCTTC,CASSTSSVNEQFF
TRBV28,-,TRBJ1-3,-,TGTGCCAGCAGTTCCGCCTCGACAGACTCTGGAAACACCATATATTTT,CASSSASTDSGNTIYF
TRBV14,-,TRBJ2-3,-,TGTGCCAGCAGCCTTAATTGGGGCACAGATACGCAGTATTTT,CASSLNWGTDTQYF
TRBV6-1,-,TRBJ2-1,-,TGTGCCAGCAGTGACGGGCTAGCGAGAATCTACAATGAGCAGTTCTTC,CASSDGLARIYNEQFF
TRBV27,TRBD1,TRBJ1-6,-,TGTGCCAGCAGTGAAACCGGGACAGCCAATTCACCCCTCCACTTT,CASSETGTANSPLHF
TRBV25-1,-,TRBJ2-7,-,TGTGCCAGCAGTGACAGGACCTACGAGCAGTACTTC,CASSDRTYEQYF
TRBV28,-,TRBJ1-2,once,TGTGCCAGCAGTCTATCGGCTCCAGGACGAAACGGCTACACCTTC,CASSLSAPGRNGYTF
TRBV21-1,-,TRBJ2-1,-,TGTGCCAGCAGCAAGGCCGGGAGCCTTGACAATGAGCAGTTCTTC,CASSKAGSLDNEQFF